The present T cell receptor beta chain was sequenced within a study of blood T cell repertoires in COVID-19. The V and J ends lost 2 bases and 5 bases, in that order; junction bases with no gene match: 4. The CDR3 is 15 residues long. The germline V gene encodes CDR1 MNHEY and CDR2 SVGAGI. This clone was counted only a few times. Clones were sequenced by immunoSEQ multiplex PCR, and TCRdb holds only the in-frame ones, with some missing. The profile shows over 200,000 clones, roughly 76% of them singletons. Sequencing used peripheral blood. The clonotype comes from a human donor in a cohort sampled during active COVID-19. The chain carries TRBV6-5 and TRBJ2-7; 12 positions agree with TRBD1. CDR3 residues: CASSYLGTGGHEQYF. The CDR3 nucleotides read TGTGCCAGCAGTTACCTGGGGACAGGGGGCCACGAGCAGTACTTC.